The T cell receptor (beta chain) under discussion was sequenced for a study of shared clonotypes between healthy human individuals. Measured with immunoSEQ multiplex PCR; TCRdb has only the in-frame clones, and not every one. This table holds about 1,900,000 clones, 85% to 95% found once. General observations from the study: There were few donors, and this limited the genetic and exposure-history diversity represented.

Worth noting for this clone: The antigen remains unidentified.

Naive CD8 cells, CD45RO-negative and positively selected for CCR7, excluded terminally differentiated effector memory CD45RA+ cells. The sequencing sample was made of naive CD8+ T cells sorted from blood. The source of this sequence is a man aged 18-30 years in good health.

The CDR3 region is CSVVSSGTVGELFF. The CDR3 nucleotides are TGCAGCGTTGTGAGTAGCGGGACGGTCGGGGAGCTGTTTTTT. V gene TRBV29-1 combines with J gene TRBJ2-2; TRBD2 matches 8 bases. The CDR3 runs to 14 residues. J gave up 7 bases and V 4 bases, and 8 bases lay outside the gene matches. The germline gives CDR1 SQVTM, CDR2 ANQGSEA.